The 21 T cell receptor beta chains presented below share a single source sample, sequenced in a study of T cells in Graves' hyperthyroidism and ophthalmopathy. TCR beta CDR3 regions were amplified from RNA. Carried out on the TCR CDR3, a first-round RT-PCR used the HTBI primer set. TCRdb reprocessed the multiplex PCR reads via MiXCR and lists one record per CDR3 protein. This sample has about 540,000 distinct CDR3 sequences; 35% to 55% occur once, and the top ten carry 8.2%. Sequencing was done on a sample of peripheral blood or thyroid tissue (not recorded which). The receptor set was obtained from a woman aged 18-30 years with Graves' hyperthyroidism.

In this sample, this clonotype turned up a few times. The rearrangement uses TRBV6-1 and TRBJ1-1, with D possibly being TRBD1 (5 bases). Germline lookup yields CDR1 MNHNS and CDR2 SASEGT. With 3 bases removed from V and 1 base from J, the gap between germline ends came to 12 bases. The CDR3 runs 15 residues. The CDR3: CASSDTGTTNTEAFF. Written as DNA, the CDR3 is TGTGCCAGCAGTGATACTGGGACGACGAACACTGAAGCTTTCTTT.

The chain recombines TRBV29-1 with TRBJ1-1; no reliable D call. CDR1 SQVTM and CDR2 ANQGSEA come from the germline V gene. V was clipped by 3 bases and J by 1 base, with 9 bases between them. This CDR3 is built from 13 residues. CDR3 nucleotides: TGCAGCGTTGATTCTCCAGGGAACACTGAAGCTTTCTTT. This gives the protein CSVDSPGNTEAFF.

The chain couples TRBV29-1 to TRBJ2-1; TRBD1 might be the D (6 bases). Trimming took off 4 bases at V and 8 bases at J, with 9 bases between the two ends. The CDR3 runs to 11 residues. Germline V gene lookup returns CDR1 SQVTM and CDR2 ANQGSEA. Here the CDR3 reads CSVVRGYEQFF. As DNA, the CDR3 is TGCAGCGTTGTCAGGGGTTATGAGCAGTTCTTC.

The CDR3 loop is CASSSARTAYNEKLFF. The CDR3, as DNA: TGTGCCAGCAGTTCGGCCAGGACAGCTTATAATGAAAAACTGTTTTTT. The chain couples TRBV25-1 to TRBJ1-4; tentative D call: TRBD1 (6 bases). V was cut by 5 bases and J by 4 bases, with 17 bases left in between. This CDR3 has 16 residues. Per the germline V gene, CDR1 is MGHDK and CDR2 is SYGVNS.

The chain uses TRBV2 and TRBJ1-6, with 8 bases identical to TRBD1. V shed 6 bases, J shed 10 bases, and the junction held 8 bases outside the gene matches. CDR3 size: 14 residues. Germline CDR1 reads SNHLY; CDR2 reads FYNNEI. CDR3 in DNA: TGTGCCAGCAGAGTCGACAGGGGTTCATCACCCCTCCACTTT. Its protein is CASRVDRGSSPLHF.

On this clonotype: Sequence at one end of the junction differs from germline and may be a read error. This chain connects TRBV11-2 to TRBJ2-5; possibly TRBD2 for D (5 bases). The length of the CDR3 is 16 residues. Germline assignment: CDR1 SGHAT and CDR2 FQNNGV. As DNA, the CDR3 is TGTACCAGCAGCCCTAACCACGGGCCGCGAGGGGAGACCCAGTACTTC. Translating gives CTSSPNHGPRGETQYF.

In its sample, this clonotype ranks as medium-sized. The chain recombines TRBV2 with TRBJ2-7; no reliable D call. V lost 3 bases, J lost 5 bases, and 11 bases lay in between. This CDR3 region has 13 residues. CDR1 is SNHLY and CDR2 is FYNNEI in the germline V gene. CDR3 nucleotides: TGTGCCAGCAGTGAGGACCTGTGGGACGAGCAGTACTTC. Protein: CASSEDLWDEQYF.

The rearrangement links TRBV12-3 or TRBV12-4 to TRBJ2-7; 8 nucleotides align to TRBD1. This CDR3 is built from 13 residues. The V segment lost 3 bases and the J segment 3 bases; nucleotides outside the gene matches: 1. The chain's CDR3 is CASSLDRDYEQYF. For the CDR3, the DNA is TGTGCCAGCAGTTTGGACAGGGACTACGAGCAGTACTTC.

This chain connects TRBV13 to TRBJ2-5; 7 nucleotides align to TRBD2. This CDR3 region has 16 residues. Per germline, CDR1 PRHDT and CDR2 FYEKMQ (reference sequence). With V trimmed by 0 bases and J by 5 bases, 9 bases remained unmatched. The CDR3 spells CASSLGLGRAEETQYF. The CDR3 DNA reads TGTGCCAGCAGCTTAGGCCTGGGGAGGGCCGAGGAGACCCAGTACTTC. Looking up the rest from reference TRBV13 and TRBJ2-5 gives the full variable domain: AAGVIQSPRHLIKEKRETATLKCYPIPRHDTVYWYQQGPGQDPQFLISFYEKMQSDKGSIPDRFSAQQFSDYHSELNMSSLELGDSALYFCASSLGLGRAEETQYFGPGTRLLVL.

This clonotype was observed at least ten times. The chain employs TRBV15 and TRBJ1-5; D uncertain. Germline V gene data show CDR1 as LNHNV and CDR2 as YYDKDF (reference sequence). Deletions cut 0 bases from V and 7 bases from J, with 7 bases between. This CDR3 comprises 13 residues. The CDR3 region has the DNA TGTGCCACCAGCAGAGACGCGGACCAGCCCCAGCATTTT. Encoded protein: CATSRDADQPQHF.

This chain links TRBV20-1 with TRBJ1-3; D is perhaps TRBD1 (6 bases). Germline V lookup: CDR1 DFQATT, CDR2 SNEGSKA (reference sequence). The CDR3 is made up of 17 amino acids. V lost 1 base to trimming and J lost 0 bases, with 16 bases between them. DNA for the CDR3: TGCAGTGCTAGAGTCGCCGCAGGGGCGATCTCTGGAAACACCATATATTTT. It codes for CSARVAAGAISGNTIYF.

The J gene is TRBJ1-2, the V gene TRBV10-2, with D possibly matching TRBD1 (5 bases). CDR1 WSHSY and CDR2 SAAADI come from the germline V gene. Trimming pared 2 bases from V and 3 bases from J, leaving 10 bases between. The CDR3 length is 14 residues. This CDR3 reads CASSEGWGDYGYTF. DNA for the CDR3: TGCGCCAGCAGTGAGGGTTGGGGGGACTATGGCTACACCTTC.

This clonotype was seen many times. The genes are TRBV2 and TRBJ2-5; D gene uncertain. The germline gives CDR1 SNHLY, CDR2 FYNNEI. The V end lost 8 bases, the J end lost 3 bases, and 16 bases lay between the germline ends. The CDR3 spans 14 residues. CDR3 coding DNA: TGTGCCAGCTCACCACGCCCGGCAGAAGAGACCCAGTACTTC. It yields the protein CASSPRPAEETQYF.

This chain uses TRBV12-3 or TRBV12-4 with TRBJ1-2, with D unclear. This CDR3 has 15 amino acids. Trimming left V 7 bases short and J 4 bases short, with 19 bases between. CDR3 in DNA: TGTGCCAGCACCCACCCCGTTTCGGGGAGCTATGGCTACACCTTC. Amino acids: CASTHPVSGSYGYTF.

The rearrangement joins TRBV29-1 to TRBJ2-7, with a weak D call TRBD1 (6 bases). The CDR3 totals 16 residues. V lost 7 bases and J 5 bases, leaving 27 bases between the germline ends. Germline CDR1 is SQVTM and CDR2 is ANQGSEA. The CDR3 loop reads CSAVFPSGVTVHEQYF. The DNA of the CDR3 is TGCAGCGCTGTATTCCCTTCAGGGGTCACTGTCCACGAGCAGTACTTC.

This clonotype was observed many times. V and J are TRBV29-1 and TRBJ1-1; D gene unclear. The germline gives CDR1 SQVTM, CDR2 ANQGSEA. The length of the CDR3 is 10 residues. Trimming cost V 7 bases and J 10 bases, with 13 bases left between them. The CDR3: CSGAADGAFF. CDR3 DNA: TGCAGCGGGGCCGCCGACGGAGCTTTCTTT.

The V gene is TRBV5-6, the J gene TRBJ2-5; D possibly corresponds to TRBD1 (6 bases). The germline CDR1 and CDR2 sequences are SGHDT and YYEEEE. V lost 5 bases and J lost 5, with 19 bases in between. The CDR3 runs to 15 residues. The CDR3 nucleotides read TGTGCCAGCAGTTGGCGCCCAGGACAGAGCGAGACCCAGTACTTC. Translated, it gives CASSWRPGQSETQYF.

Notes on this clonotype: A much larger clone sits a single nucleotide away, making a read error possible. The rearrangement joins TRBV7-3 to TRBJ1-1; 7 bases map to TRBD1. V gave up 7 bases and J gave up 7 bases; unmatched junction bases: 6. Germline V gives CDR1 SGHTA, CDR2 FQGTGA. This CDR3 contains 12 residues. CDR3 loop: CASIDTGVEAFF. In DNA, the CDR3 is TGTGCCAGCATTGACACAGGGGTTGAAGCTTTCTTT.

CDR3 loop: CATSDQQGRAFF. The CDR3 DNA is TGTGCCACCAGTGACCAACAGGGTCGGGCTTTCTTT. This sequence joins TRBV24-1 and TRBJ1-1; D may be TRBD1 (6 bases). The length of the CDR3 is 12 residues. With 4 bases removed from V and 11 bases from J, the gap between germline ends came to 13 bases. Germline assignment: CDR1 KGHDR and CDR2 SFDVKD.

On this clonotype itself: Compared with germline, one end of the junction differs, possibly owing to a read error. The rearrangement links TRBV7-2 to TRBJ2-5; the D gene is possibly TRBD1 (5 bases). Per germline, CDR1 SGHTA and CDR2 FQGNSA. The CDR3 extends over 17 amino acids. CDR3 sequence: CASSGRDSYGSQETRYF. CDR3 sequence (DNA): TGTGCCAGCAGCGGCAGGGATTCCTACGGCAGCCAAGAGACCCGGTACTTC.

The chain links TRBV7-6 to TRBJ1-4; possible D gene TRBD1, 6 bases. CDR3 length: 14 residues. V was pared by 8 bases and J by 3 bases, with 13 bases between. Germline CDR1 reads SGHVS; CDR2 reads FNYEAQ. The CDR3 loop reads CASVRGMANEKLFF. The CDR3 nucleotides are TGTGCCAGCGTCAGGGGAATGGCTAATGAAAAACTGTTTTTT.